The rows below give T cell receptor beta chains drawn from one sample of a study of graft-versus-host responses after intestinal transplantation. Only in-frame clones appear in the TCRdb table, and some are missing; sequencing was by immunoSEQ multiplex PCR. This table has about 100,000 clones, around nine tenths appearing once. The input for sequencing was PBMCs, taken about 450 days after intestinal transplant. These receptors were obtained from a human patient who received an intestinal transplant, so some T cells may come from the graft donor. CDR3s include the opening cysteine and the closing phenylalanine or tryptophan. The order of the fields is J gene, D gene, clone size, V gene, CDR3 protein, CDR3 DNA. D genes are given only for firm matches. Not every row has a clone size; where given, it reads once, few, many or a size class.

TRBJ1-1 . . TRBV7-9 CASSLALRQGAFF TGTGCCAGCAGCTTAGCGCTTCGTCAGGGAGCTTTCTTT
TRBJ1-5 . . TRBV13 CASSLEGHQPQHF TGTGCCAGCAGCTTAGAAGGGCACCAGCCCCAGCATTTT
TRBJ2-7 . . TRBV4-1 CASSQLYPHRLTALNSFGQYF TGCGCCAGCAGCCAACTTTACCCCCACCGCTTAACCGCACTCAACTCGTTCGGGCAGTACTTC
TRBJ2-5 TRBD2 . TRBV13 CASRPMGAGGPETQYF TGTGCCAGCAGGCCCATGGGAGCGGGGGGCCCGGAGACCCAGTACTTC
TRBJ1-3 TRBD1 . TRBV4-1 CASSSGQGRNTIYF TGCGCCAGCAGCTCCGGACAGGGTCGAAACACCATATATTTT
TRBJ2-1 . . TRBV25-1 CASSEYPHDSAFYNEQFF TGTGCCAGCAGTGAATATCCCCACGACAGCGCCTTTTACAATGAGCAGTTCTTC
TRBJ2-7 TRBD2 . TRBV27 CASSFGAGGVYEQYF TGTGCCAGCAGTTTCGGAGCGGGGGGGGTCTACGAGCAGTACTTC
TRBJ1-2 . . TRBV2 CASSTDNVEGDGYTF TGTGCCAGCAGCACCGACAATGTTGAAGGGGACGGCTACACCTTC
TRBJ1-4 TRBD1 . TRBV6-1 CASSGGQEYEKLFF TGTGCCAGCAGTGGTGGACAGGAATATGAAAAACTGTTTTTT
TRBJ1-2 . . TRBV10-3 CATREGIANYGYTF TGTGCCACCAGGGAGGGTATTGCGAACTATGGCTACACCTTC
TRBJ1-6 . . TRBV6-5 CASSDSYNSPLHF TGTGCCAGCAGTGACTCCTATAATTCACCCCTCCACTTT
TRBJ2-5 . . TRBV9 CASSVAYREPQETQYF TGTGCCAGCAGCGTAGCCTACAGGGAGCCCCAAGAGACCCAGTACTTC
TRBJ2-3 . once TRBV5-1 CASSFRGGITDTQYF TGCGCCAGCAGCTTTCGGGGAGGAATTACAGATACGCAGTATTTT
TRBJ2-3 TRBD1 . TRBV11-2 CASSRTGLSTDTQYF TGTGCCAGCAGCCGGACAGGTCTGAGCACAGATACGCAGTATTTT
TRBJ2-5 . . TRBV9 CASSAEGAVQETQYF TGTGCCAGCAGCGCTGAAGGGGCGGTACAAGAGACCCAGTACTTC
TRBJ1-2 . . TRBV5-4 CASSLPGPYGYTF TGTGCCAGCAGCTTACCGGGACCATATGGCTACACCTTC
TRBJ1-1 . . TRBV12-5 CASGSTGAEAFF TGTGCTAGTGGTTCTACAGGTGCTGAAGCTTTCTTT
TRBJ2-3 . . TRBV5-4 CASSSGWADTQYF TGTGCCAGCAGCTCGGGATGGGCAGATACGCAGTATTTT
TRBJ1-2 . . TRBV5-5 CASSSSLQGQRGYTF TGTGCCAGCAGCTCGAGTCTACAGGGCCAGAGAGGCTACACCTTC
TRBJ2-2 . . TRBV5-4 CASSLTMNTGELFF TGTGCCAGCAGCCTAACGATGAACACCGGGGAGCTGTTTTTT
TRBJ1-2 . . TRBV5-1 CASSADRNYGYTF TGCGCCAGCAGCGCGGACCGTAACTATGGCTACACCTTC
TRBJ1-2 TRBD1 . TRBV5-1 CASSPGQINGYTF TGCGCCAGCAGCCCGGGACAGATAAACGGCTACACCTTC
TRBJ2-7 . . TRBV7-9 CATAGVAAYEQYF TGTGCCACCGCCGGGGTAGCGGCGTACGAGCAGTACTTC
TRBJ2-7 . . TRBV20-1 CSVPNPYEQYF TGCAGTGTACCAAATCCCTACGAGCAGTACTTC
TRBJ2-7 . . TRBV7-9 CASSPWGASGNYYYEQYF TGTGCCAGCAGCCCATGGGGGGCCTCGGGCAACTACTACTACGAGCAGTACTTC
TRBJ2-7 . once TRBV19 CASSPLGSYEQYF TGTGCCAGTAGTCCCCTGGGCTCCTACGAGCAGTACTTC
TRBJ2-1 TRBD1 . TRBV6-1 CASSEWAGGESNEQFF TGTGCCAGCAGTGAATGGGCAGGGGGCGAATCGAATGAGCAGTTCTTC